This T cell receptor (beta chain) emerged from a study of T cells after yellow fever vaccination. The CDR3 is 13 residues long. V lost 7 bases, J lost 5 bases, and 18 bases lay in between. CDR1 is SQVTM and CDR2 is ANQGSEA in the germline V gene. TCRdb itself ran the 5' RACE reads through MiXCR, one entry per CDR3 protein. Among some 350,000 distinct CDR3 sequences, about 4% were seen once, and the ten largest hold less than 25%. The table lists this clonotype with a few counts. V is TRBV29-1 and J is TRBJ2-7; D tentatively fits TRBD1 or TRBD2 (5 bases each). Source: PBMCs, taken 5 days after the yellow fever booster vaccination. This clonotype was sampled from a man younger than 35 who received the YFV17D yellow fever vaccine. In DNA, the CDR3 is TGCAGCGCACTTAGGTCGGGGACCCACGAGCAGTACTTC. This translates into CSALRSGTHEQYF.